These 29 T cell receptor beta chains originate from one sample sequenced in a study of control samples from healthy donors and cancer patients. Repertoires were generated with immunoSEQ multiplex PCR, while TCRdb's copy carries only in-frame clones and drops some. The repertoire holds just over 50,000 clones, almost 90% seen once, with approximately 40% in the top ten. Source material: PBMCs. The receptor source for this set is a man aged 50-60 years with head and neck cancer.

The V gene is TRBV6-1, the J gene TRBJ1-1, with D unresolved. The length of the CDR3 is 17 residues. Germline CDR1 reads MNHNS; CDR2 reads SASEGT. Trimming removed 4 bases from V and 4 bases from J, with 22 bases in between. The CDR3, as DNA: TGTGCCAGCAGTGTTATCCCACCACAGATACTAATCACTGAAGCTTTCTTT. Translation: CASSVIPPQILITEAFF.

This clone has only one observation. The chain employs TRBV10-2 and TRBJ2-7; D perhaps matches TRBD2 (7 bases). Trimming removed 7 bases from V and 4 bases from J, with 17 bases in between. Germline V lookup: CDR1 WSHSY, CDR2 SAAADI. The length of the CDR3 is 14 residues. The CDR3 region is CASIGGRARYEQYF. CDR3 nucleotides: TGCGCCAGCATAGGGGGGAGGGCCAGGTACGAGCAGTACTTC.

The chain combines TRBV19 with TRBJ1-5, with D possibly being TRBD1 (6 bases). V was pared by 3 bases and J by 4 bases, with 10 bases between. The CDR3 consists of 14 residues. Germline values: CDR1 LNHDA, CDR2 SQIVND (reference sequence). CDR3 bases: TGTGCCAGTAGTATCCTAGACAGGAATCAGCCCCAGCATTTT. Translating gives CASSILDRNQPQHF.

The J gene is TRBJ1-5, the V gene TRBV6-5; 11 bases line up with TRBD1. This CDR3 is 14 amino acids long. In germline, CDR1 is MNHEY, CDR2 SVGAGI. Trimming at V came to 11 bases and at J to 4 bases, leaving 7 bases not matched to a gene. CDR3 sequence reads: CAGGGTGGNQPQHF. The DNA for the CDR3 is TGTGCCGGAGGCGGGACAGGGGGTAATCAGCCCCAGCATTTT.

A few counts support this clone. This chain joins TRBV15 and TRBJ2-7; perhaps TRBD2 as D (5 bases). Germline V lookup: CDR1 LNHNV, CDR2 YYDKDF (reference sequence). There are 13 residues in the CDR3. The V end was cut by 1 base, the J end by 6 bases, with 10 bases between. The CDR3 is CATSRARGLEQYF. The DNA of the CDR3 is TGTGCCACCAGCAGAGCTCGGGGTCTCGAGCAGTACTTC.

The CDR3 nucleotides read TGTGCCAGCAGCTTTAAAGGGCATGGGACCCAGTACTTC. Protein product: CASSFKGHGTQYF. This chain uses TRBV11-1 with TRBJ2-5; no clear D gene. Germline CDR1 and CDR2: SGHAT and FQDESV (reference sequence). The CDR3 consists of 13 residues. V gave up 3 bases and J gave up 7 bases, with 12 bases separating them. The full variable domain, rest sourced from reference TRBV11-1 and TRBJ2-5, is EAEVAQSPRYKITEKSQAVAFWCDPISGHATLYWYRQILGQGPELLVQFQDESVVDDSQLPKDRFSAERLKGVDSTLKIQPAELGDSAMYLCASSFKGHGTQYFGPGTRLLVL.

The rearrangement uses TRBV7-9 and TRBJ1-1, with 10 bases that match TRBD1. V dropped 5 bases and J dropped 5; count of bases not matched to a gene: 8. Germline CDR1 and CDR2: SEHNR and FQNEAQ (reference sequence). This CDR3 is 15 amino acids long. CDR3 sequence (DNA): TGTGCCAGCAGCCCCTGGACAGGGGGGGATACTGAAGCTTTCTTT. It codes for CASSPWTGGDTEAFF.

This rearrangement joins TRBV5-1 to TRBJ2-5, with 10 bases identical to TRBD1. Germline CDR1 is SGHRS and CDR2 is YFSETQ. The CDR3 sequence is 15 residues long. V lost 4 bases and J lost 5; bases outside the gene matches: 8. The CDR3 bases are TGCGCCAGCAGCGGGGGGGACAGGGGCACGGAGACCCAGTACTTC. Its translation is CASSGGDRGTETQYF.

The chain joins TRBV5-4 to TRBJ1-2, with a weak D call TRBD1 (5 bases). There are 13 residues in the CDR3. With 3 bases removed from V and 8 bases from J, the gap between germline ends came to 14 bases. CDR1 and CDR2 from the germline V gene are SGHNT and YYREEE (reference sequence). The DNA of the CDR3 is TGTGCCAGCAGCTGGGAGGACGGGGGAGGCTACACCTTC. It codes for CASSWEDGGGYTF.

The chain links TRBV7-3 to TRBJ2-1; D possibly matches TRBD1 or TRBD2 (5 bases each). CDR1 and CDR2 from the germline V gene are SGHTA and FQGTGA. V was trimmed by 2 bases and J by 7 bases, leaving 18 bases between them. The length of the CDR3 is 16 residues. In DNA form, the CDR3 reads TGTGCCAGCAGCTTACAAGCGGCGAAGACAGCGAATGAGCAGTTCTTC. This translates into CASSLQAAKTANEQFF.

The genes are TRBV28 and TRBJ2-1; TRBD1 or TRBD2 may be the D gene (6 bases each). With 4 bases removed from V and 3 bases from J, the gap between germline ends came to 16 bases. This CDR3 has 16 residues. CDR1 is MDHEN and CDR2 is SYDVKM in the germline V gene. The CDR3 region has the DNA TGTGCCAGCAGTTGGGGGGCAGTAGCGGACTACAATGAGCAGTTCTTC. Protein: CASSWGAVADYNEQFF.

Only one count was recorded for this clone. The chain couples TRBV28 to TRBJ2-7; 9 bases line up with TRBD1. The CDR3 runs to 16 residues. V dropped 4 bases and J dropped 2; count of bases not matched to a gene: 9. The germline V gene has CDR1 MDHEN and CDR2 SYDVKM. The chain's CDR3 is CASSSPGTGTPYEQYF. CDR3 DNA: TGTGCCAGCAGTTCCCCCGGGACAGGGACCCCCTACGAGCAGTACTTC.

V is TRBV30 and J is TRBJ1-3; D gene unclear. This CDR3 has 13 residues. Germline V gene sequence: CDR1 GTSNPN, CDR2 SVGIG (reference sequence). V was pared by 8 bases and J by 2 bases, with 13 bases between. For the CDR3, the DNA is TGTGCCCACATGGCGGGTGCTGGAAACACCATATATTTT. Residues: CAHMAGAGNTIYF.

V usage is TRBV19 and J usage is TRBJ2-6, with D perhaps TRBD1 (6 bases). Germline CDR1 reads LNHDA; CDR2 reads SQIVND (reference sequence). CDR3 length: 18 residues. V dropped 4 bases and J dropped 0 bases, with 16 bases sitting between them. The DNA of the CDR3 is TGTGCCAGTAGTACGCCGGGACAATTCAACTCTGGGGCCAACGTCCTGACTTTC. It codes for CASSTPGQFNSGANVLTF. Filled out from reference TRBV19 and TRBJ2-6, the complete variable domain reads DGGITQSPKYLFRKEGQNVTLSCEQNLNHDAMYWYRQDPGQGLRLIYYSQIVNDFQKGDIAEGYSVSREKKESFPLTVTSAQKNPTAFYLCASSTPGQFNSGANVLTFGAGSRLTVL.

The chain carries TRBV2 and TRBJ2-1; the D is unclear. Per the germline V gene, CDR1 is SNHLY and CDR2 is FYNNEI. The V and J ends lost 10 bases and 2 bases respectively, with 12 bases between them. This CDR3 has 13 amino acids. Written as DNA, the CDR3 is TGTGCCACACAAGCAGAGCCCTACAATGAGCAGTTCTTC. Protein: CATQAEPYNEQFF.

On this clone: One junction end does not reproduce the germline sequence, and a read error may be involved. The chain joins TRBV7-9 to TRBJ1-1, with 7 bases identical to TRBD1. Germline assignment: CDR1 SEHNR and CDR2 FQNEAQ (reference sequence). The length of the CDR3 is 10 residues. CDR3 loop: CPGGFTEAFF. CDR3 sequence (DNA): TGCCCAGGGGGGTTTACTGAAGCTTTCTTT.

The V and J genes are TRBV19 and TRBJ2-3; 8 bases line up with TRBD2. The length of the CDR3 is 15 residues. The germline V gene has CDR1 LNHDA and CDR2 SQIVND (reference sequence). Trimming cost V 7 bases and J 0 bases; bases outside gene matches: 6. In DNA form, the CDR3 reads TGTGCCAGTACCGTGAGCGGGGGTAGCACAGATACGCAGTATTTT. Translated, it gives CASTVSGGSTDTQYF.

The chain uses TRBV4-2 and TRBJ1-4, with D tentatively TRBD1 (5 bases). V lost 3 bases and J lost 5, with 16 bases in between. CDR3 length: 16 amino acids. CDR1 and CDR2 from the germline V gene are LGHNA and YNFKEQ. The CDR3 nucleotides are TGTGCCAGCAGCCATCTCAGCGAGCGGGGGAATGAAAAACTGTTTTTT. It translates to CASSHLSERGNEKLFF.

The gene calls are TRBV2 and TRBJ1-1, with D uncertain. V lost 0 bases and J lost 11, with 7 bases in between. The CDR3 consists of 11 residues. Germline V CDR1 and CDR2: SNHLY, FYNNEI. CDR3: CASSEALWAFF. The CDR3, as DNA: TGTGCCAGCAGTGAAGCGCTTTGGGCTTTCTTT.

This chain uses TRBV28 with TRBJ1-5; D is perhaps TRBD1 (5 bases). Trimming stripped 2 bases from V and 0 bases from J, with 5 bases between. CDR3 length: 14 residues. From germline, CDR1 is MDHEN and CDR2 SYDVKM. This CDR3 reads CASSLDSSNQPQHF. In nucleotides, the CDR3 is TGTGCCAGCAGTTTAGACAGTAGCAATCAGCCCCAGCATTTT.

This chain uses TRBV6-5 with TRBJ1-6, with D possibly matching TRBD1 (6 bases). Per germline, CDR1 MNHEY and CDR2 SVGAGI. V lost 4 bases and J lost 4, with 8 bases in between. This CDR3 has 14 amino acids. Here the CDR3 reads CASSWDKYNSPLHF. CDR3 sequence (DNA): TGTGCCAGCAGTTGGGACAAATATAATTCACCCCTCCACTTT.

The chain links TRBV28 to TRBJ1-2; 8 positions agree with TRBD1. CDR3 length: 15 amino acids. Germline V gene sequence: CDR1 MDHEN, CDR2 SYDVKM. Losses at the gene ends were 4 bases for V and 8 bases for J; bases not matched to a gene: 12. Here the CDR3 DNA reads TGTGCCAGCAGTTCATCAGGACAGGGATGGCTAGGCTACACCTTC. Its translation: CASSSSGQGWLGYTF.

The CDR3 nucleotides are TGTGCCAGTAAGATGACCCGGGACAGGGCCTACGAGCAGTACTTC. This codes for CASKMTRDRAYEQYF. The chain combines TRBV6-5 with TRBJ2-7, with 9 bases fitting TRBD1. Germline values: CDR1 MNHEY, CDR2 SVGAGI. Losses at the gene ends were 9 bases for V and 2 bases for J; bases not matched to a gene: 11. This CDR3 has 15 amino acids.

The CDR3 loop reads CASTSSGQVESYNEQFF. CDR3 DNA: TGTGCCAGCACCTCTTCGGGACAGGTGGAAAGCTACAATGAGCAGTTCTTC. V is TRBV28 and J is TRBJ2-1; 8 bases map to TRBD1. Losses at the gene ends were 7 bases for V and 3 bases for J; bases not matched to a gene: 14. The V gene's germline CDR1 is MDHEN and CDR2 SYDVKM. The CDR3 is made up of 17 amino acids.

This clone appeared once. This chain uses TRBV28 with TRBJ1-6, with 10 bases matching TRBD1. The CDR3 has 15 residues. The V gene's germline CDR1 is MDHEN and CDR2 SYDVKM. V shed 5 bases, J shed 9 bases, and the junction held 7 bases outside the gene matches. The CDR3 region is CASSATGGLGSPLHF. CDR3 sequence (DNA): TGTGCCAGCAGTGCGACAGGGGGCCTTGGTTCACCCCTCCACTTT.

This chain links TRBV27 with TRBJ2-2; TRBD2 matches 8 bases. This CDR3 region has 16 residues. V gave up 8 bases and J gave up 0 bases; unmatched junction bases: 8. Germline V CDR1 and CDR2: MNHEY, SMNVEV (reference sequence). CDR3 coding DNA: TGTGCCAGCTCCCTACGGGGACTAGCGAACACCGGGGAGCTGTTTTTT. Its translation is CASSLRGLANTGELFF.

The gene calls are TRBV15 and TRBJ2-7, with TRBD2 identical over 7 bases. The CDR3 is 17 amino acids. CDR1 and CDR2 (germline): LNHNV, YYDKDF (reference sequence). Trimming removed 1 base from V and 4 bases from J; junction bases left unmatched: 13. DNA of the CDR3: TGTGCCACCAGCAGAGCCCCGACTAGCCTCCTAGGGTACGAGCAGTACTTC. This sequence encodes CATSRAPTSLLGYEQYF.

The rearrangement joins TRBV2 to TRBJ2-3; 12 positions match TRBD2. V dropped 5 bases and J dropped 8; count of bases not matched to a gene: 8. This CDR3 is 15 amino acids long. CDR1 is SNHLY, CDR2 FYNNEI, per germline. CDR3 bases: TGTGCCAGCAGTCCTGGACTAGCGGGGACTGGTACGCAGTATTTT. Protein product: CASSPGLAGTGTQYF.

The chain combines TRBV29-1 with TRBJ2-7; D possibly corresponds to TRBD1 (8 bases). Germline V gene lookup returns CDR1 SQVTM and CDR2 ANQGSEA. V was pared by 6 bases and J by 7 bases, with 13 bases between. This CDR3 spans 11 amino acids. The CDR3 here is CSVGQGGEQYF. The CDR3 region has the DNA TGCAGCGTCGGACAGGGAGGGGAGCAGTACTTC.